Each of the 13 T cell receptor beta chains below was sequenced from the same sample in a study of chemoradiotherapy in HPV16-positive cancers. Sequencing was performed with immunoSEQ multiplex PCR; in TCRdb, only in-frame clones are kept and a portion is missing. The sample includes approximately 23,000 clones, around 75% of them seen just once. The sample was gathered from a patient who underwent chemoradiotherapy. These receptors came from a human donor with HPV-associated anogenital cancer.

The gene calls are TRBV4-1 and TRBJ1-5; D gene uncertain. Per germline, CDR1 MGHRA and CDR2 YSYEKL. This CDR3 comprises 15 residues. Trimming stripped 1 base from V and 2 bases from J, with 9 bases between. The CDR3 here is CASSQVFGGNQPQHF. The CDR3 DNA reads as TGCGCCAGCAGCCAAGTTTTTGGGGGCAATCAGCCCCAGCATTTT.

This chain links TRBV27 with TRBJ1-4; 8 positions match TRBD1. The CDR3 sequence is 16 residues long. Per the germline V gene, CDR1 is MNHEY and CDR2 is SMNVEV (reference sequence). V gave up 6 bases and J gave up 2 bases; unmatched junction bases: 8. The CDR3 DNA follows: TGTGCCAGCAGCAGGACAGGGATATTGACTAATGAAAAACTGTTTTTT. This encodes CASSRTGILTNEKLFF.

This clone appeared a few times. The chain couples TRBV15 to TRBJ2-1; D may be TRBD1 (5 bases). The CDR3 runs 15 residues. Germline V gives CDR1 LNHNV, CDR2 YYDKDF (reference sequence). Trimming cost V 5 bases and J 6 bases, with 17 bases left between them. As DNA, the CDR3 is TGTGCCACCAGCCGTAACAGGCCGCGAGGCAATGAGCAGTTCTTC. This sequence encodes CATSRNRPRGNEQFF.

This clone has more than one count but fewer than ten. The V gene is TRBV5-1, the J gene TRBJ2-2, with D hard to call. This CDR3 is built from 15 residues. The germline V and J ends were trimmed by 0 bases and 0 bases, with 6 bases remaining between them. From germline, CDR1 is SGHRS and CDR2 YFSETQ. The CDR3 here is CASSLDSPNTGELFF. The CDR3 DNA reads as TGCGCCAGCAGCTTGGACTCTCCGAACACCGGGGAGCTGTTTTTT.

V is TRBV4-2 and J is TRBJ2-4; possibly TRBD1 for D (5 bases). CDR1 and CDR2 from the germline V gene are LGHNA and YNFKEQ. V was clipped by 2 bases and J by 0 bases, with 23 bases between them. The CDR3 loop spans 20 amino acids. DNA for the CDR3: TGTGCCAGCAGCCAACCACATAATCAAGACAGTCGACAAGCCAAAAACATTCAGTACTTC. Amino acid sequence: CASSQPHNQDSRQAKNIQYF.

This chain uses TRBV5-5 with TRBJ1-3; maybe TRBD1 (5 bases). The CDR3 is made up of 17 amino acids. From germline, CDR1 is SGHKS and CDR2 YYEKEE (reference sequence). V lost 0 bases and J lost 0, with 13 bases in between. Written as DNA, the CDR3 is TGTGCCAGCAGCTTGGAGCAGGGAATACGCTCTGGAAACACCATATATTTT. Amino acid sequence: CASSLEQGIRSGNTIYF.

V and J are TRBV5-5 and TRBJ2-3; D unclear. V lost 1 base to trimming and J lost 6 bases, with 9 bases between them. Germline assignment: CDR1 SGHKS and CDR2 YYEKEE (reference sequence). CDR3 size: 13 residues. CDR3 in amino acids: CASSLPTGDTQYF. CDR3 in DNA: TGTGCCAGCAGCTTGCCGACTGGGGATACGCAGTATTTT.

The sample holds one count of this clone. This chain uses TRBV5-6 with TRBJ1-2; D might be TRBD1 (6 bases). The CDR3 is made up of 14 amino acids. The germline V and J ends were trimmed by 6 bases and 1 base, with 13 bases remaining between them. Germline V CDR1 and CDR2: SGHDT, YYEEEE. Here the CDR3 DNA reads TGTGCCAGCACCGTGGACAGTTTTAACTATGGCTACACCTTC. The encoded protein is CASTVDSFNYGYTF.

The chain combines TRBV19 with TRBJ2-1; TRBD1 might be the D (6 bases). Germline assignment: CDR1 LNHDA and CDR2 SQIVND (reference sequence). This CDR3 region has 15 residues. V gave up 4 bases and J gave up 5 bases, with 15 bases separating them. This CDR3 is CASSKGQLTDNEQFF. As DNA, the CDR3 is TGTGCCAGTAGTAAGGGACAACTCACCGACAATGAGCAGTTCTTC. Variable domain in full (rest from reference TRBV19 and TRBJ2-1): DGGITQSPKYLFRKEGQNVTLSCEQNLNHDAMYWYRQDPGQGLRLIYYSQIVNDFQKGDIAEGYSVSREKKESFPLTVTSAQKNPTAFYLCASSKGQLTDNEQFFGPGTRLTVL.

The CDR3 DNA reads TGTGCCAGTGGCCGCGGGGGGCCCTACAATGAGCAGTTCTTC. Translated, it gives CASGRGGPYNEQFF. The genes are TRBV27 and TRBJ2-1; 8 bases agree with TRBD2. The CDR3 spans 14 residues. Trimming at V came to 9 bases and at J to 2 bases, leaving 6 bases not matched to a gene. Germline CDR1 and CDR2: MNHEY and SMNVEV (reference sequence).

The chain couples TRBV19 to TRBJ1-5; D gene ambiguous. V lost 1 base and J lost 5, with 3 bases in between. The CDR3 runs to 12 residues. The germline V gene encodes CDR1 LNHDA and CDR2 SQIVND (reference sequence). The CDR3 DNA reads TGTGCCAGTAGTATAGGTTATCAGCCCCAGCATTTT. Translation: CASSIGYQPQHF.

V and J are TRBV7-2 and TRBJ2-3; maybe TRBD2 (6 bases). There are 15 residues in the CDR3. The germline V and J ends were trimmed by 1 base and 5 bases, with 13 bases remaining between them. The germline gives CDR1 SGHTA, CDR2 FQGNSA. The CDR3, as DNA: TGTGCCAGCAGCTTAGTCACGGGACTGAAAGATACGCAGTATTTT. Encoded protein: CASSLVTGLKDTQYF.

CDR3 region: CASSPSTGYEFF. The CDR3 DNA reads as TGTGCCAGCAGCCCCTCGACAGGGTATGAGTTCTTC. V usage is TRBV6-5 and J usage is TRBJ2-1, with 7 bases identical to TRBD1. Trimming removed 6 bases from V and 14 bases from J; junction bases left unmatched: 10. From germline, CDR1 is MNHEY and CDR2 SVGAGI. The CDR3 contains 12 residues.